This TCR beta chain was sequenced for a study of cytomegalovirus exposure and HLA in healthy donors. Study-wide findings and caveats: Sequencing probably produced one cluster of sequence variants that were highly shared. Previously analyzed data showed that most TCR beta V segments were productive at a frequency of about 87% or about 30%. The study flagged roughly 150 TCR beta chains as cytomegalovirus-associated.

Concerning this clone itself: What it binds is unknown.

The PCR made use of 60 Vbeta and 13 Jbeta primers. Sequencing was performed with immunoSEQ multiplex PCR; in TCRdb, only in-frame clones are kept and a portion is missing. Counted here are about 160,000 clones, 82% occurring once; the ten biggest clones make up roughly 1.6%. The V and J ends lost 4 bases and 3 bases respectively, with 17 bases between them. From germline, CDR1 is SGHAT and CDR2 FQNNGV. The CDR3 is 16 amino acids. The V call is TRBV11-2, the J call TRBJ2-3; D possibly corresponds to TRBD1 (5 bases). The sequenced sample was PBMCs. This receptor was taken from a girl between 10 and 17 years old in good health and CMV-seropositive. The CDR3 nucleotides are TGTGCCAGCAGCTCCCTCGGATGGGGCCCGACAGATACGCAGTATTTT. Amino acid sequence: CASSSLGWGPTDTQYF.